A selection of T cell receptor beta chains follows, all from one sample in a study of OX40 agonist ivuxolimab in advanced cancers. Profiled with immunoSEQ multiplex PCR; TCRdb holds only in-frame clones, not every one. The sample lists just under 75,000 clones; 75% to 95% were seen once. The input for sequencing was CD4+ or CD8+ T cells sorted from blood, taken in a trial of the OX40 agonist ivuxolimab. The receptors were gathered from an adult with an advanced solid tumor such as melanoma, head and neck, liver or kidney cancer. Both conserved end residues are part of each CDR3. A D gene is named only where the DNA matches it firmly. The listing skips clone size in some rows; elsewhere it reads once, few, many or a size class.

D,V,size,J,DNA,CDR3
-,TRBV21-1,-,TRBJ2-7,TGTGCCAGCAGCAAAGACGGAGCGGGAGCTACCTACGAGCAGTACTTC,CASSKDGAGATYEQYF
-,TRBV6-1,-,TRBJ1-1,TGTGCCAGCAGTGAAGCCTGGGAGTTGGGCACTGAAGCTTTCTTT,CASSEAWELGTEAFF
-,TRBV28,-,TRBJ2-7,TGTGCCAGCAGCCCAGTCGCAGGTCTGGGAACCTACGAGCAGTACTTC,CASSPVAGLGTYEQYF
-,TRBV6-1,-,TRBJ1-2,TGTGCCAGCAGTGACAGGGGCGTAATAGGCTACACCTTC,CASSDRGVIGYTF
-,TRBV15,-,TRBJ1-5,TGTGCCACCAGCAGAGATCTAGCACAGGGAGGGAATCAGCCCCAGCATTTT,CATSRDLAQGGNQPQHF
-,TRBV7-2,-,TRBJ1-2,TGTGCCAGCAGCTTACTCCGGGTGACTAACTATGGCTACACCTTC,CASSLLRVTNYGYTF
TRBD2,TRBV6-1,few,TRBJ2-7,TGTGCCAGCGGGACTAGCGGGAGGAGTGAGCAGTACTTC,CASGTSGRSEQYF
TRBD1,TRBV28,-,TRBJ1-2,TGTGCCAGCAGTTCGGGACAGAAGCGTGGCTACACCTTC,CASSSGQKRGYTF
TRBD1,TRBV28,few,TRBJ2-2,TGTGCCAGCAGGCCTACAGGGGTCAGGAACGGGGAGCTGTTTTTT,CASRPTGVRNGELFF
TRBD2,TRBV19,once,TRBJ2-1,TGTGCCAGTAGCCTCGAAATGACTAGCGGGAGAAGACCGCAGTTCTTC,CASSLEMTSGRRPQFF
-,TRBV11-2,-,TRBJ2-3,TGTGCCAGCAGCTTACAGCCTGGGGATACGCAGTATTTT,CASSLQPGDTQYF
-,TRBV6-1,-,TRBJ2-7,TGTGCCAGCAGTGATGGGGGGAGATACGAGCAGTACTTC,CASSDGGRYEQYF
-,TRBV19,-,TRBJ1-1,TGTGCCAGTAGTGTAGGCGCCGGGATCAACACTGAAGCTTTCTTT,CASSVGAGINTEAFF
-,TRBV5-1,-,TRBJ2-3,TGCGCCAGCAGCTACAGGGACGGAGGAACAGATACGCAGTATTTT,CASSYRDGGTDTQYF
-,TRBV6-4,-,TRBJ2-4,TGTGCCAGCAGTGCCTCCGCGGAAAACATTCAGTACTTC,CASSASAENIQYF
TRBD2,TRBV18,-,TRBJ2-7,TGTGCCAGCTCACCACGGTTACCGGCTAGCGGGACTGGGATACGCTACGAGCAGTACTTC,CASSPRLPASGTGIRYEQYF
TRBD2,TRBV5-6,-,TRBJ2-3,TGTGCCAGCAGCCCGCTAGCGGGAGGTGCAGATACGCAGTATTTT,CASSPLAGGADTQYF
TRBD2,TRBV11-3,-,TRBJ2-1,TGTGCCAGCAGCTTAGATTCCGCTAGCGGGATCGATGAGCAGTTCTTC,CASSLDSASGIDEQFF
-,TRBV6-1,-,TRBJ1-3,TGTGCCAGCAGTGTAATGGCCTTGGGCTCTGGAAACACCATATATTTT,CASSVMALGSGNTIYF
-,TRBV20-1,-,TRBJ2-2,TGCAGTGCTAGAGGCACCGGGGAGCTGTTTTTT,CSARGTGELFF
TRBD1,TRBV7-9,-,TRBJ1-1,TGTGCCAGCAGCGGTGGACAGGTTGGGGCTTTCTTT,CASSGGQVGAFF
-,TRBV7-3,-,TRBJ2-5,TGTGCCAGCAGCCGGGGGAGCGGAAAACAAGAGACCCAGTACTTC,CASSRGSGKQETQYF
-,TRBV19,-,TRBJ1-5,TGTGCCAGTACCTCGGTCGGTTATAGCAATCAGCCCCAGCATTTT,CASTSVGYSNQPQHF
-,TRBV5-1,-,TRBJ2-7,TGCGCCAGCAGCCCCCCGGCAGGGACCTACGAGCAGTACTTC,CASSPPAGTYEQYF
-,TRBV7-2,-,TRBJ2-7,TGTGCCAGCAGCTTAAGGGGCGGGACCATTACCTACGAGCAGTACTTC,CASSLRGGTITYEQYF
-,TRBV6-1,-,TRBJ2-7,TGTGCCAGCAGTGAAGGGGGCAAGCCTAGAGAGCAGTACTTC,CASSEGGKPREQYF
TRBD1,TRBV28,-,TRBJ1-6,TGTGCCAGCAGTACCTCGACAGGGCCCAATTCACCCCTCCACTTT,CASSTSTGPNSPLHF
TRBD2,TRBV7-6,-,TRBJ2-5,TGTGCCAGCAGCTTGACTAGCGGGAGAGGTGAGCAGTACTTC,CASSLTSGRGEQYF
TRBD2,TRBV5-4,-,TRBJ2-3,TGTGCCAGCATGCCTGGGGGGGTGGCAGATACGCAGTATTTT,CASMPGGVADTQYF
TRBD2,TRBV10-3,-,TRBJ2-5,TGTGCCATCAGTGCTTGGGGGGGCCAAGAGACCCAGTACTTC,CAISAWGGQETQYF
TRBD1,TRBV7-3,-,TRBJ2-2,TGTGCCAGCAGCTCGGACAGGGGGGAAGCCGGGGAGCTGTTTTTT,CASSSDRGEAGELFF
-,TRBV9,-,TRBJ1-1,TGTGCCAGCAGCCCTAGTGGTGACACTGAAGCTTTCTTT,CASSPSGDTEAFF
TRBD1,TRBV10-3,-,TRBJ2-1,TGTGCCATCAGGGGACAGGGCAATGAGCAGTTCTTC,CAIRGQGNEQFF